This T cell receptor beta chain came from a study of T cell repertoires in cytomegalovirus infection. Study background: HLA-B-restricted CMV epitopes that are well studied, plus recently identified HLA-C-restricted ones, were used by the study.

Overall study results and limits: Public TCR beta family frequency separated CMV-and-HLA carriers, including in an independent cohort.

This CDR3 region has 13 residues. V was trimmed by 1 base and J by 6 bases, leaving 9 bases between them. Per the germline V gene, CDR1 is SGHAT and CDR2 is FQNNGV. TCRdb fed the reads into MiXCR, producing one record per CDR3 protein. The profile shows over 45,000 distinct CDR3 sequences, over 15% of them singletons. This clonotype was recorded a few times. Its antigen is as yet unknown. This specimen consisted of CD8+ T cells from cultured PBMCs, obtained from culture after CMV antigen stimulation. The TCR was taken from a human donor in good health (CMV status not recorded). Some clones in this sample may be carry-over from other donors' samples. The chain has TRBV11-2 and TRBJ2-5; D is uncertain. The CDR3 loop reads CASSLGALKTQYF. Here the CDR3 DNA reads TGTGCCAGCAGCTTAGGGGCCCTAAAGACCCAGTACTTC.